Listed below are T cell receptor beta chains from one sample, sequenced in a study of cytomegalovirus exposure and HLA in healthy donors. Clones were sequenced by immunoSEQ multiplex PCR, and TCRdb holds only the in-frame ones, with some missing. Here the sample spans 150,000 or so clones, around 73% being singletons. Sequencing input: PBMCs. The receptors stem from a female donor in good health and CMV-seronegative. The CDR3 runs from the conserved cysteine through the conserved F or W. A D gene is named only where the DNA matches it firmly. Clone size is given for some rows only: seen once, a few or many times, or a class if the clone is expanded.

abundance | j_gene | d_gene | v_gene | CDR3aa | CDR3nt
once | TRBJ2-1 | TRBD1 | TRBV5-1 | CASTLRTGRNNEQFF | TGCGCCAGCACCTTACGGACAGGGAGAAACAATGAGCAGTTCTTC
. | TRBJ1-4 | TRBD1 | TRBV10-1 | CASRDWGRGSGEKLFF | TGCGCCAGCAGGGACTGGGGCAGGGGGAGTGGTGAAAAACTGTTTTTT
. | TRBJ1-2 | . | TRBV6-6 | CASSYATPGGEGYTF | TGTGCCAGCAGCTATGCTACCCCGGGAGGGGAAGGCTACACCTTC
. | TRBJ1-2 | TRBD1 | TRBV19 | CASSIVDRGLYGYTF | TGTGCCAGTAGTATCGTGGACAGGGGATTGTATGGCTACACCTTC
. | TRBJ1-1 | . | TRBV6-5 | CASSYSTSGATEAFF | TGTGCCAGCAGTTACTCGACTAGCGGGGCCACTGAAGCTTTCTTT
. | TRBJ1-1 | TRBD1 | TRBV7-3 | CASSPMDRGLIGTEAFF | TGTGCCAGCAGCCCCATGGACAGGGGATTAATAGGCACTGAAGCTTTCTTT
. | TRBJ2-1 | . | TRBV6-1 | CASTGRVSNEQFF | TGTGCCAGCACAGGCAGGGTTTCCAATGAGCAGTTCTTC
. | TRBJ1-6 | . | TRBV2 | CASSVNRVVGSPLHF | TGTGCCAGCAGTGTCAACAGGGTGGTGGGATCACCCCTCCACTTT
. | TRBJ2-7 | . | TRBV12-5 | CASGPSQDEQYF | TGTGCTAGTGGACCCAGCCAGGACGAGCAGTACTTC
. | TRBJ1-5 | . | TRBV6-6 | CASSPNQPQHF | TGTGCCAGCAGTCCGAATCAGCCCCAGCATTTT
once | TRBJ1-2 | TRBD1 | TRBV9 | CASSVYPPTGVDGYTF | TGTGCCAGCAGCGTGTACCCCCCGACAGGGGTGGATGGCTACACCTTC
. | TRBJ2-5 | TRBD2 | TRBV28 | CASSALASGKETQYF | TGTGCCAGCAGTGCCCTGGCCAGCGGGAAAGAGACCCAGTACTTC
. | TRBJ2-3 | . | TRBV14 | CASSQEAPDTQYF | TGTGCCAGCAGCCAAGAAGCCCCAGATACGCAGTATTTT
. | TRBJ2-7 | . | TRBV4-2 | CASSQEFRTGRHHEQYF | TGTGCCAGCAGCCAAGAGTTCAGAACAGGTCGGCACCACGAGCAGTACTTC
few | TRBJ2-1 | TRBD2 | TRBV5-1 | CASSLGRLAGGAHEQFF | TGCGCCAGCAGCTTGGGAAGGCTAGCGGGGGGGGCGCATGAGCAGTTCTTC
. | TRBJ1-2 | TRBD1 | TRBV6-6 | CASRAGTGGTADGYTF | TGTGCCAGCAGGGCCGGGACAGGGGGCACTGCGGATGGCTACACCTTC
. | TRBJ2-7 | TRBD1 | TRBV2 | CARGRDRGSYEQYF | TGTGCCAGAGGGAGGGACAGGGGGAGCTACGAGCAGTACTTC
few | TRBJ1-1 | . | TRBV5-4 | CASSLPGGTEAFF | TGTGCCAGCAGCCTACCGGGGGGCACTGAAGCTTTCTTT
. | TRBJ2-5 | TRBD1 | TRBV9 | CASSPWTGQETQYF | TGTGCCAGCAGCCCATGGACAGGACAAGAGACCCAGTACTTC
. | TRBJ2-1 | TRBD2 | TRBV7-3 | CASSSDSRGGNNEQFF | TGTGCCAGCAGCTCCGACTCGCGGGGGGGGAACAATGAGCAGTTCTTC
. | TRBJ2-1 | TRBD2 | TRBV6-5 | CASRLAGGPRGEQFF | TGTGCCAGCCGGTTAGCGGGAGGGCCTAGGGGTGAGCAGTTCTTC
. | TRBJ1-5 | TRBD1 | TRBV6-5 | CASRGQGSQPQHF | TGTGCCAGCAGGGGACAGGGAAGTCAGCCCCAGCATTTT
. | TRBJ2-3 | TRBD1 | TRBV29-1 | CSVDGTGTDTQYF | TGCAGCGTTGACGGGACAGGCACAGATACGCAGTATTTT
. | TRBJ2-5 | TRBD1 | TRBV4-2 | CASSQAGPGQGVETQYF | TGTGCCAGCAGCCAAGCCGGTCCGGGCCAGGGGGTAGAGACCCAGTACTTC
. | TRBJ2-3 | TRBD2 | TRBV5-1 | CASSPAGLAPSTDTQYF | TGCGCCAGCAGCCCCGCGGGACTAGCGCCTAGCACAGATACGCAGTATTTT
. | TRBJ2-5 | . | TRBV18 | CASSPPSPGEETQYF | TGTGCCAGCTCACCACCCTCCCCGGGGGAAGAGACCCAGTACTTC
. | TRBJ1-2 | TRBD1 | TRBV7-9 | CASSLGTGTNRYGYTF | TGTGCCAGCAGCCTTGGGACAGGAACCAACCGCTATGGCTACACCTTC
. | TRBJ2-1 | . | TRBV7-9 | CASSLDTSNNEQFF | TGTGCCAGCAGCTTGGACACTTCCAACAATGAGCAGTTCTTC
few | TRBJ2-6 | . | TRBV28 | CASSLPIRHSGANVLTF | TGTGCCAGCAGTTTACCCATCAGGCACTCTGGGGCCAACGTCCTGACTTTC
. | TRBJ1-2 | . | TRBV10-3 | CAISPDSSDGYTF | TGTGCCATCAGCCCTGACAGTTCGGATGGCTACACCTTC
once | TRBJ1-4 | . | TRBV28 | CASRPGGPFNEKLFF | TGTGCCAGCAGACCGGGAGGGCCGTTTAATGAAAAACTGTTTTTT
. | TRBJ1-3 | TRBD1 | TRBV6-5 | CASSYSMTGTGNTIYF | TGTGCCAGCAGTTACTCGATGACAGGGACTGGAAACACCATATATTTT
. | TRBJ2-7 | . | TRBV5-4 | CASSPIQEHEQYF | TGTGCCAGCAGCCCCATACAGGAACACGAGCAGTACTTC
few | TRBJ2-5 | TRBD1 | TRBV7-9 | CASSDRGRQETQYF | TGTGCCAGCAGTGACAGGGGGCGGCAAGAGACCCAGTACTTC
. | TRBJ2-1 | . | TRBV27 | CASIEHQGLQQFF | TGTGCCAGCATCGAACATCAGGGGTTGCAGCAGTTCTTC
once | TRBJ1-2 | TRBD1 | TRBV19 | CASSSRVAGQGADEAYGYTF | TGTGCCAGTAGTTCCCGCGTGGCGGGACAGGGGGCGGATGAGGCCTATGGCTACACCTTC
once | TRBJ1-1 | . | TRBV5-5 | CASSLAMWTEAFF | TGTGCCAGCAGCTTGGCTATGTGGACTGAAGCTTTCTTT
. | TRBJ2-3 | TRBD2 | TRBV10-2 | CASRGLAGEAQYF | TGCGCCAGCAGAGGACTAGCGGGAGAGGCGCAGTATTTT
. | TRBJ2-5 | TRBD2 | TRBV11-2 | CASSLYSGRGRETQYF | TGTGCCAGCAGCTTATACAGCGGGAGGGGTCGAGAGACCCAGTACTTC
. | TRBJ1-1 | . | TRBV7-8 | CASSLSGGARAEAFF | TGTGCCAGCAGCTTATCGGGGGGGGCCCGTGCTGAAGCTTTCTTT
. | TRBJ2-7 | . | TRBV6-1 | CASSMAASYEQYF | TGTGCCAGCAGTATGGCGGCCTCCTACGAGCAGTACTTC
. | TRBJ1-1 | . | TRBV2 | CASSASGGIPEAFF | TGTGCCAGCAGTGCATCCGGGGGGATACCTGAAGCTTTCTTT
. | TRBJ1-3 | TRBD1 | TRBV14 | CASRPTGSSGNTIYF | TGTGCCAGTCGACCGACAGGGAGTTCTGGAAACACCATATATTTT
. | TRBJ2-7 | . | TRBV27 | CASRGGGRGNYEQYF | TGTGCCAGCAGGGGGGGTGGTAGGGGAAACTACGAGCAGTACTTC
few | TRBJ1-1 | TRBD1 | TRBV6-6 | CASSYPGTGNTEAFF | TGTGCCAGCAGCTACCCTGGGACAGGGAACACTGAAGCTTTCTTT
. | TRBJ2-3 | TRBD1 | TRBV28 | CASTRAGGDTDTQYF | TGTGCCAGCACCCGAGCAGGGGGCGATACAGATACGCAGTATTTT
. | TRBJ2-7 | . | TRBV5-4 | CASSPVGGSYEQYF | TGTGCCAGCAGCCCGGTCGGGGGTTCCTACGAGCAGTACTTC
. | TRBJ2-7 | TRBD1 | TRBV7-9 | CASSPGVGTGSEQYF | TGTGCCAGCAGCCCGGGGGTCGGGACAGGCTCCGAGCAGTACTTC
. | TRBJ1-1 | TRBD1 | TRBV6-1 | CASSAWDRGKVEAFF | TGTGCCAGCAGTGCGTGGGACAGGGGGAAGGTGGAAGCTTTCTTT
once | TRBJ2-7 | TRBD2 | TRBV10-3 | CTISQGGGGLASYEQYF | TGTACCATCAGCCAGGGGGGAGGGGGACTAGCTAGCTACGAGCAGTACTTC
. | TRBJ2-7 | . | TRBV11-2 | CASSQRALASGEQYF | TGTGCCAGCAGCCAGAGGGCACTAGCCTCGGGTGAGCAGTACTTC
. | TRBJ1-2 | . | TRBV11-2 | CASSLQGTSDYGYTF | TGTGCCAGCAGCCTCCAGGGGACGTCGGACTATGGCTACACCTTC
. | TRBJ1-2 | TRBD1 | TRBV7-6 | CASSHRGIMGGYTF | TGTGCCAGCAGCCACAGGGGTATTATGGGAGGCTACACCTTC
. | TRBJ1-2 | . | TRBV7-2 | CASSFPGSYGYTF | TGTGCCAGCAGCTTCCCGGGATCCTATGGCTACACCTTC
. | TRBJ2-7 | . | TRBV10-2 | CASRTQTYEQYF | TGCGCCAGCAGGACACAGACCTACGAGCAGTACTTC
few | TRBJ2-7 | . | TRBV5-6 | CASSLGGGLTYEQYF | TGTGCCAGCAGCCTAGGTGGAGGCTTGACTTACGAGCAGTACTTC
once | TRBJ1-1 | TRBD1 | TRBV7-9 | CASSSSTGSEAFF | TGTGCCAGCAGCTCGTCGACAGGGTCTGAAGCTTTCTTT